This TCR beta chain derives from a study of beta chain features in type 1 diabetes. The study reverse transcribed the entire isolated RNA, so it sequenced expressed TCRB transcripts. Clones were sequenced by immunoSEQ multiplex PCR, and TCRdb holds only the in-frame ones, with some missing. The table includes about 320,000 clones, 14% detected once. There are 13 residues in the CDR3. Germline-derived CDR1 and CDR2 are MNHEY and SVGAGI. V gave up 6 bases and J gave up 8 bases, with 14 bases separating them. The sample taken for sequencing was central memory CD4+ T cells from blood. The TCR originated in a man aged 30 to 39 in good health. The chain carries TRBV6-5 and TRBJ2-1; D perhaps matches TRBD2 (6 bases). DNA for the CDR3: TGTGCCAGCAGCCCCCCCGGGGACTATGAGCAGTTCTTC. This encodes CASSPPGDYEQFF.